This is a list of T cell receptor beta chains from one sample in a study of blood T cell repertoires in COVID-19. Sequencing used immunoSEQ multiplex PCR; TCRdb keeps in-frame clones, though not all of them. The sample holds 150,000 or so clones; 55% to 75% are singletons and the top ten take over 1.5%. Input material: peripheral blood. Receptors were obtained from a woman in her sixties or seventies with acute or convalescent COVID-19. The conserved cysteine and the conserved F or W are not part of the CDR3 here.

J | V | CDR3
TRBJ2-5 | TRBV4-1 | ASSQGAQGQWETQY
TRBJ1-4 | TRBV7-8 | ASSPWTEATNEKLF
TRBJ1-2 | TRBV15 | ATSSLDSPLT
TRBJ1-2 | TRBV12-3/TRBV12-4 | ASSPQANYGYT
TRBJ1-1 | TRBV6-5 | ASTQGQGPTEAF
TRBJ1-1 | TRBV5-4 | ASIGQPNTEAF
TRBJ2-7 | TRBV19 | ASSIVFGQGKQSEQY
TRBJ2-7 | TRBV14 | ASSRTRGMSHEQY
TRBJ1-1 | TRBV5-4 | ASTPWAGNTEAF
TRBJ1-2 | TRBV6-5 | ASSWSGETGYGYT
TRBJ1-2 | TRBV25-1 | ASSDHLGGGGYGYT
TRBJ1-5 | TRBV12-3/TRBV12-4 | ASSFLLSQPQH
TRBJ1-1 | TRBV7-8 | ASSSQDRGEAF
TRBJ1-4 | TRBV6-6 | ASNPTGGLVEKLF